This TCR beta chain is drawn from a study of blood T cells in healthy people across ages (dated by TCRdb to the mid-2010s). With regard to the full study: In model experiments, roughly one uniquely barcoded TCR beta cDNA molecule per two T cells was captured by template switching. The study analyzed two additional independent replicas of 1 million unique cDNA reads from the same blood draw for two donors, one aged 18 to 30 and one aged 80 or older. To avoid experimental bias, donors of different ages were distributed randomly across sequencing lanes. The donors were divided into four age groups: young (average around 16 years), middle-aged (under 40), aged (roughly 60) and long-lived (about 80). The study measured age-related changes in TCR beta repertoire diversity using deep sequencing normalized with unique cDNA molecular identifiers.

Findings and caveats that apply to the study as a whole: The long-lived group showed more naive CD4+ T cells, fewer expanded clones and increased TCR diversity than the aged group, suggesting age selection. Conclusive comparison of naive and antigen-experienced compartments was prevented by the profiling of bulk unsorted PBMCs. As age increased, observed TCR beta diversity per million T cells dropped in a roughly linear way, and a significant reduction was already evident by age 40. Estimates of total diversity based on one million sequenced T cells were regarded as lower bounds and as underestimates. Because donor CMV infection status was unknown, age-related changes in expanded clonotypes were potentially confounded. The percentage of naive T cells measured by flow cytometry correlated strongly with observed TCR beta diversity.

Library creation used 5' RACE. Sequenced on an Illumina HiSeq 2500. A second about 6 to 11 cycle PCR used a sample-barcoded 5' primer and a J-beta primer mix. A template-switch 5' adaptor carrying 12 random nucleotides introduced a unique molecular identifier onto each TCR beta cDNA molecule. At least 2.5 million CDR3-containing paired-end reads were obtained from each sample. First-strand cDNA was synthesized from all RNA with the Mint cDNA synthesis kit, primed by a TRBC-specific oligonucleotide. After uracil-DNA glycosylase treatment, a first 18-cycle PCR used universal primers M1SS and BC2_uni_R on all cDNA. Processing in the source paper ran as follows. Normalization of each sample was performed by random selection of 1 million high-quality reads, each carrying a distinct molecular identifier. Instead of being binned into consensus sequences, reads that shared molecular identifiers were thrown out. CDR3 identification, clonotype clustering and error correction used MiTCR with a Q25 quality threshold and the strictest error-elimination algorithm. A nonparametric unseen species model using Euler transformation provided a lower-bound estimate of total TCR beta diversity. TCRdb applied fastp at Q25 and MiXCR to the public reads, then kept only in-frame beta chains. Each CDR3 protein appears once, grouped with its most common genes and DNA. TCRdb, rather than the study authors, made the V and J calls. The sample records approximately 1.5 million distinct CDR3 sequences, approximately 42% of which are singletons. About 4.1% of the sample comes from the top ten.

This clonotype was recorded a few times. Its antigen remains unidentified. No per-base quality is available; no much larger clone lies one base away. The germline V gene sets CDR1 to SGHTA and CDR2 to FQGTGA. The CDR3, cysteine through phenylalanine, is 16 amino acids long. Only the CDR3 part of the read is kept: 48 bases, read in frame from the first base. The junction shows trimming of 6 bases on V and 3 bases on J, and the gene matches do not reach 11 bases of it. The roughly 38 donors, aged about 6 to 100 years, were systemically healthy Caucasian individuals from Russia. Each donor gave roughly 9 milliliters of peripheral blood, drawn into EDTA-treated Vacutainer tubes. Ficoll-Paque density-gradient centrifugation was used to isolate PBMCs, with at least 6.5 million per sample. Total RNA, at least 6 micrograms per sample, was extracted from PBMCs with Trizol reagent. Naive CD45RAhigh/CD27high T cell percentages were measured by flow cytometry on a PBMC aliquot from every donor.

This TCR was recovered from a woman aged 18-30 years in good health. The V and J segments used are TRBV7-3 and TRBJ2-1, and TRBD2 aligns with 7 junction nucleotides. The sequenced sample was blood. The CDR3 protein is CASSSEPGLNYNEQFF. The nucleotide sequence reads as follows: TGTGCCAGCAGTTCCGAACCGGGACTAAACTACAATGAGCAGTTCTTC.